A selection of T cell receptor beta chains follows, all from one sample in a study of CD8+CD57+ T cells in acquired aplastic anemia. In TCRdb, the reads were re-called with MiXCR into one record per CDR3 protein. The sample consists of 130,000 or so distinct CDR3 sequences, about 50% of them appearing once. Material: sorted CD4+, CD8+, or CD8+CD57+ T cells (not recorded which) from PBMCs. The receptors here all came from a human donor with aplastic anemia. The conserved cysteine and the conserved F or W are not part of the CDR3 here.

CDR3 protein | J gene | V gene
ASSSSGFNEKLF | TRBJ1-4 | TRBV7-9
ASSIRAVGTDTQY | TRBJ2-3 | TRBV19
SAKEHSSTDTQY | TRBJ2-3 | TRBV20-1
ASYGELF | TRBJ2-2 | TRBV7-6
ASSPGTTYTDTQY | TRBJ2-3 | TRBV11-1
ATSDPSVSLETQY | TRBJ2-5 | TRBV24-1
SAAQGYEQY | TRBJ2-7 | TRBV29-1
AAGSTRTGGNTEAF | TRBJ1-1 | TRBV15
ASSVTSGNTIY | TRBJ1-3 | TRBV7-2
ASSTTGTSGYEQY | TRBJ2-7 | TRBV19
ASSGRTGTDTQY | TRBJ2-3 | TRBV25-1
ASRDTTGGLSYNEQF | TRBJ2-1 | TRBV2
ASSLEGKPGANVLT | TRBJ2-6 | TRBV7-9
ASSQVGTGEGSPLH | TRBJ1-6 | TRBV4-3
ASSLGGAFYGCT | TRBJ1-2 | TRBV5-1
ASSNAGGARRTEAF | TRBJ1-1 | TRBV5-4
AIRPLASGDTGELF | TRBJ2-2 | TRBV10-3
ASSEPRAQGNTIY | TRBJ1-3 | TRBV25-1
ASSESSGASGTQY | TRBJ2-5 | TRBV27
ASSFWDASQQETQY | TRBJ2-5 | TRBV7-9
ATSNEGLAGGRTEAF | TRBJ1-1 | TRBV15
ASSPQSGGTDTQY | TRBJ2-3 | TRBV7-9
ATHRLSDTQY | TRBJ2-3 | TRBV2
ASSEGPDSYEQY | TRBJ2-7 | TRBV6-1
ASSLEASSYEQY | TRBJ2-7 | TRBV7-9
ASSSPNQPQH | TRBJ1-5 | TRBV12-1
SAREPGGLGELF | TRBJ2-2 | TRBV20-1
ATKEGGATNEKLF | TRBJ1-4 | TRBV19
ASSLTGGQETQY | TRBJ2-5 | TRBV7-9
ASSDRQSNGYT | TRBJ1-2 | TRBV10-2
ATSPEGQGAVGNTIY | TRBJ1-3 | TRBV15
ASARSSYNSPLH | TRBJ1-6 | TRBV7-9
ASNIRPPYEQY | TRBJ2-7 | TRBV19
ASSHRGDTEAF | TRBJ1-1 | TRBV7-9
ASSEAILGHGTQY | TRBJ2-3 | TRBV2
SARGVTGGSYEQY | TRBJ2-7 | TRBV20-1
ATSDPATLEDTQY | TRBJ2-3 | TRBV24-1
ASGGQGITEAF | TRBJ1-1 | TRBV5-1
ASSFPISNQPQH | TRBJ1-5 | TRBV7-2
ASSGGTGFSYEQY | TRBJ2-7 | TRBV9
ASSPKQGGTEAF | TRBJ1-1 | TRBV6-6
ASSSTGADGYT | TRBJ1-2 | TRBV6-5
ASSSRPAGQDAHGYT | TRBJ1-2 | TRBV11-1
ASSETASSYNSPLH | TRBJ1-6 | TRBV6-1
ASSFFGRSQETQY | TRBJ2-5 | TRBV5-1
ASTPGGSGNEQF | TRBJ2-1 | TRBV11-2
SAPRDTEAF | TRBJ1-1 | TRBV20-1
ASSTDRVEAF | TRBJ1-1 | TRBV19
ASSGTGSYNEQF | TRBJ2-1 | TRBV7-9
ASSSPAGTSGQETQY | TRBJ2-5 | TRBV11-2
AISESLGNSPLH | TRBJ1-6 | TRBV10-3
ASQGTSQETQY | TRBJ2-5 | TRBV4-1